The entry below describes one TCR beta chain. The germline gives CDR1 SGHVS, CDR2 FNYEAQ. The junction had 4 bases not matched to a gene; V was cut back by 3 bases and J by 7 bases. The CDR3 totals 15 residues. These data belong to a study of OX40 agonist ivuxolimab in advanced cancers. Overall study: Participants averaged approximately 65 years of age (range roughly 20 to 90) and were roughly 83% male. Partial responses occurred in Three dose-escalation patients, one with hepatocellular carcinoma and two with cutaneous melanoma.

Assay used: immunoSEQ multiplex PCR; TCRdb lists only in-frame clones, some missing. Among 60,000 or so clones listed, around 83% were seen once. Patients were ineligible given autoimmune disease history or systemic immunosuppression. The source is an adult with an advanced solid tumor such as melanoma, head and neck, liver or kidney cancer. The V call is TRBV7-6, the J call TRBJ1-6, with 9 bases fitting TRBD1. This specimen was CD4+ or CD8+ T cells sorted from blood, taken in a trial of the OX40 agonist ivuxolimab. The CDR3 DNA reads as TGTGCCAGCAGCTTCGGGACAGGGAAGAATTCACCCCTCCACTTT. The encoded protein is CASSFGTGKNSPLHF.